The 3 T cell receptor beta chains in this list originate from one sample, sequenced in a study of blood T cells in healthy people across ages. Next came a second PCR, run for about 7 to 12 cycles, which used a sample-barcoded 5' primer along with a J-beta primer mix. One entry per CDR3 protein results from TCRdb running MiXCR on the 5' RACE reads. The table lists 1 million or so distinct CDR3 sequences, less than 50% of them singletons, with about 20% in the top ten. Sequenced: blood. These receptors were taken from a woman aged 55-70 years in good health.

In this sample, this clonotype turned up a few times. CDR3 protein: CASSYKPGQGALEDTQYF. The CDR3 nucleotides read TGTGCCAGCAGTTACAAACCAGGACAGGGGGCTTTGGAAGATACGCAGTATTTT. The chain couples TRBV6-5 to TRBJ2-3, with 11 nucleotides matching TRBD1. The CDR3 has 18 residues. Germline CDR1 and CDR2: MNHEY and SVGAGI. Unmatched junction bases numbered 12, after V lost 2 bases and J lost 5 bases.

The table lists this clonotype with many counts. The CDR3 coding sequence is TGCAGTGCTAGCGGGAACGAAGAGACCCAGTACTTC. It translates to CSASGNEETQYF. V is TRBV20-1 and J is TRBJ2-5; tentatively, D is TRBD2 (5 bases). CDR1 is DFQATT, CDR2 SNEGSKA, per germline (reference sequence). Trimming stripped 3 bases from V and 3 bases from J, with 8 bases between. The CDR3 is 12 residues long.

This rearrangement joins TRBV12-3 or TRBV12-4 to TRBJ2-1; TRBD2 might be the D (6 bases). CDR3 length: 14 amino acids. V dropped 4 bases and J dropped 6 bases, with 13 bases sitting between them. The CDR3 here is CASSSRDSGNEQFF. CDR3 sequence (DNA): TGTGCCAGCAGTTCTAGGGACTCCGGCAATGAGCAGTTCTTC.